Following are 14 T cell receptor beta chains from one sample sequenced in a study of cytomegalovirus exposure and HLA in healthy donors. Primers: 60 Vbeta forward and 13 Jbeta reverse. Generated by immunoSEQ multiplex PCR, the TCRdb table keeps only in-frame clones and is missing some. Of about 210,000 clones in the sample, around 79% were seen once. The sequenced sample was PBMCs. Receptors originate from a male donor in good health and CMV-seronegative.

The chain carries TRBV27 and TRBJ1-2; D is perhaps TRBD1 (5 bases). In germline, CDR1 is MNHEY, CDR2 SMNVEV (reference sequence). The CDR3 extends over 13 amino acids. The germline V and J ends were trimmed by 5 bases and 4 bases, with 11 bases remaining between them. CDR3 bases: TGTGCCAGCAGTGCTGGGGCATTCTATGGCTACACCTTC. Protein: CASSAGAFYGYTF.

The chain is built from TRBV29-1 and TRBJ1-2, with 8 nucleotides matching TRBD1. Trimming removed 5 bases from V and 3 bases from J; junction bases left unmatched: 5. The germline V gene encodes CDR1 SQVTM and CDR2 ANQGSEA. There are 13 residues in the CDR3. This chain's CDR3 is CSVSDRGDYGYTF. In DNA, the CDR3 is TGCAGCGTTTCCGACAGGGGAGACTATGGCTACACCTTC.

The chain uses TRBV6-5 and TRBJ2-5, with 7 positions matching TRBD2. V shed 0 bases, J shed 7 bases, and the junction held 5 bases outside the gene matches. The CDR3 contains 14 residues. Per germline, CDR1 MNHEY and CDR2 SVGAGI. The CDR3 DNA follows: TGTGCCAGCAGTTACTCGGCGGGGGTCGGGACCCAGTACTTC. The encoded protein is CASSYSAGVGTQYF.

This chain uses TRBV19 with TRBJ2-1, with 7 bases aligning to TRBD2. CDR3 size: 13 residues. The V and J ends lost 6 bases and 3 bases, in that order; junction bases with no gene match: 2. Germline V gives CDR1 LNHDA, CDR2 SQIVND (reference sequence). CDR3 coding DNA: TGTGCCAGTAGGGGCGGGAGCTACAATGAGCAGTTCTTC. Residues: CASRGGSYNEQFF.

The V call is TRBV6-1, the J call TRBJ1-1; tentatively, D is TRBD1 (6 bases). The CDR3 consists of 16 residues. Germline assignment: CDR1 MNHNS and CDR2 SASEGT. The germline V and J ends were trimmed by 4 bases and 4 bases, with 19 bases remaining between them. The CDR3 protein is CASSALQIQGSTEAFF. The CDR3 DNA reads as TGTGCCAGCAGTGCCCTGCAAATCCAGGGGAGCACTGAAGCTTTCTTT.

V gene TRBV7-9 combines with J gene TRBJ2-3, with TRBD1 matching 10 bases. The V segment lost 0 bases and the J segment 0 bases; nucleotides outside the gene matches: 6. CDR3 length equals 18 residues. Germline V gives CDR1 SEHNR, CDR2 FQNEAQ (reference sequence). Here the CDR3 reads CASSLAPTGGRSTDTQYF. The DNA of the CDR3 is TGTGCCAGCAGCTTAGCCCCGACAGGGGGCCGAAGCACAGATACGCAGTATTTT.

The chain links TRBV7-2 to TRBJ2-4, with D tentatively TRBD1 (6 bases). Trimming took 4 bases from V and 9 from J, leaving 13 bases between them. The CDR3 loop spans 13 amino acids. Germline values: CDR1 SGHTA, CDR2 FQGNSA. The CDR3 is CASSWDTLGIQYF. For the CDR3, the DNA is TGTGCCAGCAGCTGGGACACCTTGGGCATTCAGTACTTC. Drawing the rest from reference TRBV7-2 and TRBJ2-4, the complete variable domain is GAGVSQSPSNKVTEKGKDVELRCDPISGHTALYWYRQSLGQGLEFLIYFQGNSAPDKSGLPSDRFSAERTGGSVSTLTIQRTQQEDSAVYLCASSWDTLGIQYFGAGTRLSVL.

In nucleotides, the CDR3 is TGTGCCAGCAGTTTAAACAGCAGAACACCGGGGACTGAAGCTTTCTTT. Amino acids: CASSLNSRTPGTEAFF. The chain carries TRBV27 and TRBJ1-1; D gene unclear. CDR1 and CDR2 from the germline V gene are MNHEY and SMNVEV (reference sequence). Trimming removed 2 bases at V and 5 bases at J, with 18 bases between. This CDR3 has 16 amino acids.

The V and J genes are TRBV11-2 and TRBJ1-5; TRBD1 aligns across 8 bases. This CDR3 spans 17 amino acids. V gave up 0 bases and J gave up 7 bases; unmatched junction bases: 11. Germline CDR1 reads SGHAT; CDR2 reads FQNNGV. The CDR3 bases are TGTGCCAGCAGCTTAGATATTAGCCAGGGGGCCACGCAGCCCCAGCATTTT. Protein sequence: CASSLDISQGATQPQHF.

This clone was counted a single time. The chain is built from TRBV30 and TRBJ2-1, with a weak D call TRBD2 (5 bases). The CDR3 spans 15 residues. Germline V gene data show CDR1 as GTSNPN and CDR2 as SVGIG (reference sequence). Trimming shortened V by 0 bases and J by 8 bases, and 17 bases separated the two germline ends. This CDR3 is CAWSVGFGVKDEQFF. In DNA, the CDR3 is TGTGCCTGGAGTGTAGGGTTCGGGGTTAAGGATGAGCAGTTCTTC.

The chain couples TRBV10-3 to TRBJ1-1; no clear D gene. V lost 6 bases and J lost 4, with 12 bases in between. The CDR3 contains 13 residues. Per the germline V gene, CDR1 is ENHRY and CDR2 is SYGVKD. CDR3 bases: TGTGCCATCAGACGGGCCAGCGGCACTGAAGCTTTCTTT. It translates to CAIRRASGTEAFF.

On this clone itself: The sample carries other DNA sequences with the same CDR3. This chain links TRBV27 with TRBJ2-7; 8 bases match TRBD2. V lost 5 bases, J lost 0 bases, and 6 bases stayed unmatched. Germline assignment: CDR1 MNHEY and CDR2 SMNVEV (reference sequence). The CDR3 is made up of 15 amino acids. In DNA form, the CDR3 reads TGTGCCAGCAGTCTCTTAGCGGGAAGCTCCTACGAGCAGTACTTC. It yields the protein CASSLLAGSSYEQYF.

V usage is TRBV2 and J usage is TRBJ2-7; 9 nucleotides agree with TRBD1. V trimming: 2 bases; J trimming: 7 bases; junction bases outside the gene matches: 9. Germline V CDR1 and CDR2: SNHLY, FYNNEI. This CDR3 has 15 amino acids. The CDR3, as DNA: TGTGCCAGCAGTGAATTGCCCGGGACAGGGCGGGAGCAGTACTTC. This sequence encodes CASSELPGTGREQYF.

This clone was detected only a few times. V is TRBV7-2 and J is TRBJ1-4; tentatively, D is TRBD1 (5 bases). Germline loops: CDR1 SGHTA, CDR2 FQGNSA. Trimming shortened V by 5 bases and J by 0 bases, and 10 bases separated the two germline ends. This CDR3 is built from 15 residues. The DNA of the CDR3 is TGTGCCAGCAGCCCCTACAGGTCAACTAATGAAAAACTGTTTTTT. Translated, it gives CASSPYRSTNEKLFF. Using reference TRBV7-2 and TRBJ1-4 for the parts outside the CDR3, the full variable domain is GAGVSQSPSNKVTEKGKDVELRCDPISGHTALYWYRQSLGQGLEFLIYFQGNSAPDKSGLPSDRFSAERTGGSVSTLTIQRTQQEDSAVYLCASSPYRSTNEKLFFGSGTQLSVL.